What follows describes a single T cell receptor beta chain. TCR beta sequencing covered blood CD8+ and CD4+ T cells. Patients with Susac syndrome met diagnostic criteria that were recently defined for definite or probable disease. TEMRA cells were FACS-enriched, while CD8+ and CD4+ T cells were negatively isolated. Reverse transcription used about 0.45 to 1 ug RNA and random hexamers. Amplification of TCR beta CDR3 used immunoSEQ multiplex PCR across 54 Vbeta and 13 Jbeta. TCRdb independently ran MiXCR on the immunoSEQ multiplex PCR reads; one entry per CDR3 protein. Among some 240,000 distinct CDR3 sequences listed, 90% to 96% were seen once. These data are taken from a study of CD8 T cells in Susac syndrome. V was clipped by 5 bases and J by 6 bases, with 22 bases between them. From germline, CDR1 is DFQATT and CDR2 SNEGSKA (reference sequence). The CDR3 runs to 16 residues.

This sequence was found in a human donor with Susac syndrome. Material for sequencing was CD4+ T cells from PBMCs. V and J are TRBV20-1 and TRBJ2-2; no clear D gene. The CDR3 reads CSAPSPIGGSAGELFF. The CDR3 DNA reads TGCAGTGCTCCGTCCCCAATCGGCGGCTCGGCCGGGGAGCTGTTTTTT.